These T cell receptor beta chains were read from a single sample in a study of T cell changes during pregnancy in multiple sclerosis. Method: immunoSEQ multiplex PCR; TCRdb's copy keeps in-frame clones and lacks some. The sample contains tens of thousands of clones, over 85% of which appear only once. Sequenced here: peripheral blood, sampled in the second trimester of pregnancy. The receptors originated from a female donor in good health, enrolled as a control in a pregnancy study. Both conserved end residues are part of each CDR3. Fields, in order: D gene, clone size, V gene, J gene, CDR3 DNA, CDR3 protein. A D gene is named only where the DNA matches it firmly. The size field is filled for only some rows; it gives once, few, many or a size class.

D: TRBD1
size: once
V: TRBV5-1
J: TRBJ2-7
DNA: TGCGCCAGCAGGCAAATGGGACAGGGGGGTAACGAGCAGTACTTC
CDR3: CASRQMGQGGNEQYF

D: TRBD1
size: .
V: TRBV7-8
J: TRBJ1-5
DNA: TGTGCCAGCAGCTTCTCCGGTGGGACAGCGAGCAATCAGCCCCAGCATTTT
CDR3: CASSFSGGTASNQPQHF

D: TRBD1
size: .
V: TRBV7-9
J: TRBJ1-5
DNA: TGTGCCAGCAGCTTCGGACAGGAGGGACAGCCCCAGCATTTT
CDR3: CASSFGQEGQPQHF

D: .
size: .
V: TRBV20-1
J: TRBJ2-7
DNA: TGCAGTGCTAGTAACTCCAACGAGCAGTACTTC
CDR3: CSASNSNEQYF

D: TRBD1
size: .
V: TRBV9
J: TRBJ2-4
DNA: TGTGCCAGCGCTGGGACAGGGGGGAACATTCAGTACTTC
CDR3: CASAGTGGNIQYF

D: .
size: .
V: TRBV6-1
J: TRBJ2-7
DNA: TGTGCCAGCAGCGGACGAGGGAGCTCCTACGAGCAGTACTTC
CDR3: CASSGRGSSYEQYF

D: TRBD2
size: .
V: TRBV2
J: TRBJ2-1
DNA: TGTGCCAGCAGTGGACTAGCGGCCTCCTACAATGAGCAGTTCTTC
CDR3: CASSGLAASYNEQFF

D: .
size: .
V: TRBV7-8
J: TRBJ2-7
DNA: TGTGCCAGCAGCTTCCTATCCTACGAGCAGTACTTC
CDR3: CASSFLSYEQYF

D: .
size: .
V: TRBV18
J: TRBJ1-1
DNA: TGTGCCAGCTCACCTTCACAGGGTAACACTGAAGCTTTCTTT
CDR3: CASSPSQGNTEAFF

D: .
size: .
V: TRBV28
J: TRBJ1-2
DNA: TGTGCCAGCAGTCTCCTCTTCGGAAAACAGGGTATTATAGCGGGGTATGGCTACACCTTC
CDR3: CASSLLFGKQGIIAGYGYTF

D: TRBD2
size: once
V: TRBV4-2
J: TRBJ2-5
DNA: TGTGCCAGCAGCCAGCGGGGGGGCGGAGAGACCCAGTACTTC
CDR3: CASSQRGGGETQYF

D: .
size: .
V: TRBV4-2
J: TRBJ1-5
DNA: TGTGCCAGCAGCGTCAGATTGGATCAGCCCCAGCATTTT
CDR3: CASSVRLDQPQHF

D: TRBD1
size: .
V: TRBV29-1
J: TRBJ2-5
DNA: TGCAGCGGCTCCAGAGTACAGGGGGAGAAAGAGACCCAGTACTTC
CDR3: CSGSRVQGEKETQYF

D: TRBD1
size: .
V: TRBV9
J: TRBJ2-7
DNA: TGTGCCAGCAGCGCGGGGACAGACTACGAGCAGTACTTC
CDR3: CASSAGTDYEQYF

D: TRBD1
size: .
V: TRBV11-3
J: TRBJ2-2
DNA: TGTGCCAGCAGCTCTGGACAGGACCTCGCCGGGGAGCTGTTTTTT
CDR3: CASSSGQDLAGELFF

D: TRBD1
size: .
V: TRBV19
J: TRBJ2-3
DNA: TGTGCCAGTTCCGCCGACAGGGGGCGCCAGCCGTATTTT
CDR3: CASSADRGRQPYF

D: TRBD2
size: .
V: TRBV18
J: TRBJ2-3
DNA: TGTGCCAGCTCACCTGAAATAGCGGGAAAGAGCACAGATACGCAGTATTTT
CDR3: CASSPEIAGKSTDTQYF

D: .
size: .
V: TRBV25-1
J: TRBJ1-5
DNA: TGTGCCAGCAGTAGTGCGGGTTTCCAGCCCCAGCATTTT
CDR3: CASSSAGFQPQHF

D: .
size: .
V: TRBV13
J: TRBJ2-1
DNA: TGTGCCAGCAGCCTCCGGGACTCCCTATACAATGAGCAGTTCTTC
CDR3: CASSLRDSLYNEQFF

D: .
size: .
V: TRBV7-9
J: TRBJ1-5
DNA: TGTGCCAGCAGCTCCGAAGCTAATCAGCCCCAGCATTTT
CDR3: CASSSEANQPQHF

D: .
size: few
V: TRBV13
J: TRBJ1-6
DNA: TGTGCCAGCAGCTTATATCATTCACCCCTCCACTTT
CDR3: CASSLYHSPLHF

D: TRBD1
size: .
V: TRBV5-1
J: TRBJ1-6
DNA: TGCGCCAGCAGCTCGGATGGACAGGGTTATTCACCCCTCCACTTT
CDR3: CASSSDGQGYSPLHF

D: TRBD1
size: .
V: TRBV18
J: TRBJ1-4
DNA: TGTGCCAGCTCACCAGGGTCGGACAGGGGGAATGAAAAACTGTTTTTT
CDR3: CASSPGSDRGNEKLFF

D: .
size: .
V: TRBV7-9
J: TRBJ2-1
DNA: TGTGCCAGCAGCACCGGGAAATATGAGCAGTTCTTC
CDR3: CASSTGKYEQFF

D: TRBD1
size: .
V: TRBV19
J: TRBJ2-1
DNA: TGTGCCAGTACTAAGGACAGGGCCCCCTACAATGAGCAGTTCTTC
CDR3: CASTKDRAPYNEQFF